This is a list of T cell receptor beta chains from one sample in a study of response to subunit inactivated influenza vaccine. TCRdb re-called the RT-PCR reads through MiXCR, storing one row per CDR3 protein. The sample carries about 650,000 distinct CDR3 sequences, around 15% recorded once. Sequencing used PBMCs from blood, obtained approximately 15 days before vaccination. Every receptor here comes from a man aged 45-65 years who received an inactivated influenza vaccine. Both conserved end residues are part of each CDR3. The D gene is left open where the match is weak. Size tells how often a clone was seen (once, few, many) or the class of an expanded clone, and some rows leave it out.

CDR3	DNA	V	J	size	D
CASSYGGARYNEQFF	TGTGCCAGCAGCTATGGAGGGGCGAGGTACAATGAGCAGTTCTTC	TRBV7-6	TRBJ2-1	-	-
CSARPRISALEQYF	TGCAGTGCTAGACCTAGAATTTCGGCCCTTGAGCAGTACTTC	TRBV20-1	TRBJ2-7	once	-
CASSLFYGQGENEKLFF	TGTGCCAGCAGCCTATTTTATGGACAGGGCGAAAATGAAAAACTGTTTTTT	TRBV5-6	TRBJ1-4	few	TRBD1
CSVEDNSYEQYF	TGCAGCGTTGAGGACAACAGTTACGAGCAGTACTTC	TRBV29-1	TRBJ2-7	few	-
CASSGAASYEQYF	TGCGCCAGCAGTGGGGCAGCATCCTACGAGCAGTACTTC	TRBV10-2	TRBJ2-7	few	-
CSVAPRGAGEQYF	TGCAGCGTTGCCCCTAGAGGGGCCGGAGAGCAGTACTTC	TRBV29-1	TRBJ2-7	-	-
CASSEAESSYNEQFF	TGTGCCAGCTCGGAGGCGGAAAGCTCCTACAATGAGCAGTTCTTC	TRBV7-3	TRBJ2-1	few	-
CASSHWSSGSGFEETQYF	TGTGCCAGCAGCCACTGGTCTAGCGGGAGTGGGTTTGAAGAGACCCAGTACTTC	TRBV11-1	TRBJ2-5	-	TRBD2
CASSSDRAGELFF	TGTGCCAGCAGCTCGGACCGGGCCGGGGAGCTGTTTTTT	TRBV7-9	TRBJ2-2	-	-
CASSYPRRGSSNEQFF	TGTGCCAGCAGTTACCCTAGAAGGGGGTCCAGTAATGAGCAGTTCTTC	TRBV6-5	TRBJ2-1	many	-
CASSLSGGLFGETQYF	TGCGCCAGCAGCTTGTCTGGGGGTCTCTTTGGGGAGACCCAGTACTTC	TRBV5-1	TRBJ2-5	-	-
CASSQDSARTSGIEQFF	TGCGCCAGCAGCCAAGATTCCGCCAGGACTAGCGGGATTGAGCAGTTCTTC	TRBV4-1	TRBJ2-1	few	TRBD2
CASSKEQGAISEKLFF	TGTGCCAGCAGCAAAGAACAGGGGGCGATTTCTGAAAAACTGTTTTTT	TRBV21-1	TRBJ1-4	-	-
CASRGTSGKRSYNEQFF	TGTGCCAGCAGGGGGACTAGCGGGAAGAGGTCCTACAATGAGCAGTTCTTC	TRBV5-6	TRBJ2-1	-	TRBD2
CAIKEGLAGADTQYF	TGTGCCATCAAAGAGGGGCTAGCCGGGGCAGATACGCAGTATTTT	TRBV10-3	TRBJ2-3	few	-
CASSRRLAGAGDEQFF	TGCGCCAGCAGCCGGCGACTAGCGGGAGCCGGCGATGAGCAGTTCTTC	TRBV5-1	TRBJ2-1	-	TRBD2
CASGNGARTQYF	TGTGCCAGCGGGAACGGAGCACGCACGCAGTATTTT	TRBV7-2	TRBJ2-3	many	-
CASSLGSGNYGYTF	TGTGCCAGCAGTTTAGGGTCAGGGAACTATGGCTACACCTTC	TRBV28	TRBJ1-2	-	-
CASSLGGTDQETQYF	TGTGCCAGCAGCTTGGGCGGGACCGACCAAGAGACCCAGTACTTC	TRBV11-3	TRBJ2-5	many	-
CASTSGETQYF	TGTGCCAGTACCAGCGGAGAGACCCAGTACTTC	TRBV28	TRBJ2-5	-	-
CTTGNYGYTF	TGCACGACAGGGAACTATGGCTACACCTTC	TRBV20-1	TRBJ1-2	-	TRBD1
CARGPNEKLFF	TGTGCCAGGGGGCCTAATGAAAAACTGTTTTTT	TRBV27	TRBJ1-4	few	-
CSARDMSRPLYGYTF	TGCAGTGCTAGGGATATGTCGAGGCCCCTCTATGGCTACACCTTC	TRBV20-1	TRBJ1-2	-	-
CASNAGGVMDSPLHF	TGTGCCAGCAACGCAGGCGGGGTTATGGATTCACCCCTCCACTTT	TRBV9	TRBJ1-6	-	-
CASSLGGNEETQYF	TGTGCCAGCAGCTTAGGGGGAAATGAAGAGACCCAGTACTTC	TRBV7-6	TRBJ2-5	few	-
CASTKQGAVEQYF	TGTGCCAGTACCAAACAGGGGGCGGTCGAGCAGTACTTC	TRBV5-6	TRBJ2-7	few	TRBD1
CASNTAGTISYEQYF	TGTGCCAGCAATACAGCCGGGACGATCTCCTACGAGCAGTACTTC	TRBV6-2/TRBV6-3	TRBJ2-7	few	-
CARRRVYTGELFF	TGTGCCAGGCGGAGGGTCTACACCGGGGAGCTGTTTTTT	TRBV28	TRBJ2-2	many	-
CASSFRLALGELFF	TGTGCCAGCAGTTTCCGACTAGCTCTCGGGGAGCTGTTTTTT	TRBV6-2/TRBV6-3	TRBJ2-2	few	TRBD2
CASSHPPRGGYEQYF	TGCGCCAGCAGCCACCCTCCGAGGGGGGGCTACGAGCAGTACTTC	TRBV4-1	TRBJ2-7	-	-
CASGEGVNTDTQYF	TGTGCCAGCGGTGAGGGGGTAAACACAGATACGCAGTATTTT	TRBV11-2	TRBJ2-3	few	-
CASTDIQYF	TGCGCCAGCACGGACATTCAGTACTTC	TRBV4-1	TRBJ2-4	few	-
CASSQEQGANEQYF	TGTGCCAGCAGCCAAGAGCAGGGGGCGAACGAGCAGTACTTC	TRBV4-2	TRBJ2-7	many	TRBD1